The text below deals with one TCR beta chain. The source of the sample is a study of blood T cell repertoires in COVID-19. Looked up from germline, CDR1 is KGHSH and CDR2 is LQKENI. Trimming took off 3 bases at V and 6 bases at J, with 12 bases between the two ends. CDR3 length: 13 residues. The protocol was immunoSEQ multiplex PCR, while the TCRdb copy is restricted to in-frame clones and leaves out a portion. The sample has approximately 380,000 clones, about 85% seen once; the top ten hold about 3.6%. The clonotype was recovered from a woman in her late teens or twenties with acute or convalescent COVID-19. The J gene is TRBJ2-7, the V gene TRBV18; possibly TRBD1 for D (6 bases). Sequences were obtained from peripheral blood. The CDR3: CASSPRTVGEQYF. The CDR3 DNA follows: TGTGCCAGCTCACCTAGGACAGTGGGCGAGCAGTACTTC.